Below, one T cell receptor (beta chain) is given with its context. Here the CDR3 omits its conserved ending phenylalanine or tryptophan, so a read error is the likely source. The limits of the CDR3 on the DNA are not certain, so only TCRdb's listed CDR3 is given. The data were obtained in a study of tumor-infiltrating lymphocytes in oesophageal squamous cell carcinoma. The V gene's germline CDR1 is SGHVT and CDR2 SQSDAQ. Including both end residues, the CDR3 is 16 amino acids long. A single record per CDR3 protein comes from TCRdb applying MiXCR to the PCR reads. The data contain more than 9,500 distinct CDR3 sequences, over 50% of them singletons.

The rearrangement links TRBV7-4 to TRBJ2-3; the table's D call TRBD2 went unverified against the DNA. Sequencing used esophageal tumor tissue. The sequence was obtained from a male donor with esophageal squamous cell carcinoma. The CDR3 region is CASSLGGTSNEQYFGP.